Shown below are 8 T cell receptor beta chains from a single sample sequenced in a study of T cell changes during pregnancy in multiple sclerosis (dated by TCRdb to between 2019 and 2020). The library was produced with the immunoSEQ multiplex PCR assay. TCRdb re-hosts the immuneACCESS table, in-frame sequences only. Its copies lack some clones; in the studies checked, an unresolved V gene accounts for under half of them, and the cause for the rest is not known. Within this sample are tens of thousands of clones, with roughly 93% of them counted one time only. The leading ten clones occupy 1% of the sample. The sample was peripheral blood, taken in the first trimester of pregnancy. The receptors were gathered from a female donor with multiple sclerosis, enrolled in a pregnancy study.

The J gene is TRBJ2-7, the V gene TRBV5-1, with TRBD2 matching 16 bases. Germline V gene sequence: CDR1 SGHRS, CDR2 YFSETQ. This CDR3 comprises 17 residues. The V segment lost 4 bases and the J segment 2 bases; nucleotides outside the gene matches: 6. Here the CDR3 DNA reads TGCGCCAGCAGCCCGGGACTAGCGGGAGGGCCCCCCTACGAGCAGTACTTC. Encoded protein: CASSPGLAGGPPYEQYF.

V and J are TRBV7-2 and TRBJ2-7; 9 bases map to TRBD2. Trimming took 0 bases from V and 11 from J; bases not matched to a gene: 8. The CDR3 is 14 residues long. Germline-derived CDR1 and CDR2 are SGHTA and FQGNSA. The CDR3 sequence is CASSLAVLAGLEYF. CDR3 in DNA: TGTGCCAGCAGCTTAGCTGTACTAGCGGGCTTGGAGTACTTC.

The V and J genes are TRBV5-4 and TRBJ1-2; TRBD1 might be the D (6 bases). The CDR3 consists of 17 residues. CDR1 SGHNT and CDR2 YYREEE come from the germline V gene (reference sequence). V was clipped by 4 bases and J by 6 bases, with 25 bases between them. CDR3 sequence reads: CASSLDPWSGGGHGYTF. The CDR3 nucleotides are TGTGCCAGCAGCCTAGACCCCTGGAGTGGTGGGGGCCATGGCTACACCTTC.

V and J are TRBV11-1 and TRBJ2-7; a possible D gene is TRBD1 (5 bases). The germline V gene has CDR1 SGHAT and CDR2 FQDESV (reference sequence). CDR3 length: 15 amino acids. V was shortened by 2 bases and J by 5 bases, with 16 bases between the two germline ends. CDR3 nucleotide sequence: TGTGCCAGCAGCTTAAGTCGCGTGGAAGGGGACGAGCAGTACTTC. It encodes CASSLSRVEGDEQYF.

The chain combines TRBV19 with TRBJ1-5, with TRBD1 identical over 10 bases. The length of the CDR3 is 16 residues. After removal of 2 bases from V and 2 bases from J, the junction contained 3 bases not matched to a gene. Germline V lookup: CDR1 LNHDA, CDR2 SQIVND (reference sequence). Written as DNA, the CDR3 is TGTGCCAGTAGTATAAAGGGGACAGGGGGCAATCAGCCCCAGCATTTT. Translated: CASSIKGTGGNQPQHF.

This clone was seen only once. The chain is built from TRBV21-1 and TRBJ1-5; no check of the table's D call, TRBD1, against the DNA was made. TRBV21-1 is termed a pseudogene. This CDR3 is 14 amino acids long. CDR3 sequence (DNA): TGTGCCACCATCCCAAAGGACAGCCGTAAGACCCAGCATTTT. Its translation: CATIPKDSRKTQHF.

This clone has just one count. The V gene is TRBV27, the J gene TRBJ2-7; D might be TRBD1 (6 bases). Trimming shortened V by 6 bases and J by 5 bases, and 20 bases separated the two germline ends. This CDR3 comprises 15 residues. Germline-derived CDR1 and CDR2 are MNHEY and SMNVEV (reference sequence). The CDR3 sequence is CASSPSPGVGDEQYF. For the CDR3, the DNA is TGTGCCAGCAGCCCAAGCCCAGGGGTTGGAGACGAGCAGTACTTC.

CDR3 region: CASSPSRGHQETQYF. The CDR3 bases are TGTGCCAGCTCACCGTCTCGCGGGCACCAAGAGACCCAGTACTTC. The rearrangement joins TRBV18 to TRBJ2-5, with D perhaps TRBD2 (5 bases). Germline CDR1 and CDR2: KGHSH and LQKENI. This CDR3 has 15 amino acids. V was cut by 3 bases and J by 0 bases, with 11 bases left in between.